This T cell receptor (beta chain) was observed in a study of graft-versus-host responses after intestinal transplantation (dated by TCRdb to about 2021). Notes on the research overall: Recipients received multivisceral, liver-intestinal, or isolated intestinal transplants. Rather than being sequenced by the commercial service, samples from three later patients were sequenced in-house on an Illumina MiSeq and processed with MiXCR. Every recipient was given anti-thymocyte globulin induction, followed by about three years of maintenance tacrolimus and steroids. Graft-versus-host and host-versus-graft alloreactive T cell clones were tracked in the graft, circulation and bone marrow after intestinal transplantation using bulk TCR-beta CDR3 sequencing. Donor T cell macrochimerism was defined as a peak of at least 4% donor T cells among recipient peripheral blood mononuclear cells. To identify alloreactive clones, pre-transplant mixed lymphocyte reaction products were sequenced and compared with unstimulated pre-transplant donor and recipient T cells. Of the 20 to 25 intestinal transplant recipients enrolled in the cohort, one of whom was a retransplant, 3 patients without pretransplant specimens were excluded. Beyond this particular receptor, the publication reports: The relatively low number and heterogeneity of intestinal transplant patients limited the conclusions. GvH clones turned up in recipient bone marrow, with some appearing earlier in ileal mucosa or blood, a pattern consistent with an intestinal mucosal origin. In patients with donor T cell macrochimerism, the allografts had high GvH to HvG T cell clonal ratios. Early after transplant, peak levels of circulating GvH clones were found to be associated with declines in HvG clones.

The library came from the immunoSEQ multiplex PCR assay. For most patients, genomic DNA was isolated with the Qiagen DNeasy Blood and Tissue Kit and shipped frozen to Adaptive Biotechnologies for TCR sequencing. For most patients, high-throughput TCR-beta CDR3 sequencing of genomic DNA was performed by Adaptive Biotechnologies. Concerning the study's data processing: TCR sequencing data for around 19 patients were retrieved from Adaptive's ImmunoSEQ software; a few other patients were processed with MiXCR and VDJtools. CD4 versus CD8 sorting errors were corrected by removing sequences found in both subsets at a frequency ratio below 5:1. CDR3 nucleotide sequences shared between donor and recipient were removed because the origin of such sequences could not be assigned. To count as alloreactive, a clone needed at least 2-fold expansion over unstimulated cells and a minimum CFSE-low frequency of 0.002% (template counts) or 0.001% (read counts). A clone was considered mappable if detected in the sequenced pre-transplant spleen, lymph node, or MLR CFSE-low populations of the donor or recipient. Cumulative frequency of alloreactive clones was calculated as a percentage of all sequences weighted by copy number. TCRdb mirrors the immuneACCESS table, restricted to in-frame sequences. Some clones are absent from its copies; in checked studies, under half trace to an unresolved V gene, and the reason for the others is unknown. The V and J calls and clone size were taken over from that table, and D and trimming were inferred from the DNA. The table for this sample lists about 39,000 clones; nearly 95% of them were counted only once. The ten top clones hold 21% of the sample.

Taken with the paper, the label for time point translates to: cells obtained before transplantation from donor or recipient. CD3+CD4+ and CD3+CD8+ populations were FACS-sorted from unstimulated pre-transplant donor and recipient cells taken from spleen or lymph nodes. Of note for this clone: Its binding antigen is unknown. One base away there is no much larger clone; base qualities are not given.

This sequence originates from a human donor who was the organ donor for an intestinal transplant. Sample: unstimulated CD8+ T cells sorted from spleen or lymph node cells, taken before transplant.

The CDR3 protein sequence reads: CASSLSLAGAYEQYF. In nucleotides, the sequence is TGTGCCAGCAGTTTATCCCTAGCGGGGGCCTACGAGCAGTACTTC. This sequence uses TRBV27 and TRBJ2-5; 10 bases in the middle match TRBD2. The J call could be wrong; TRBJ2-7 is a better fit for the DNA end. The CDR3 contains 15 residues, cysteine and phenylalanine counted. CDR3 DNA only is kept here, 45 bases in frame from base 1. Per the germline V gene (reference sequence), MNHEY is the CDR1 and SMNVEV is the CDR2.